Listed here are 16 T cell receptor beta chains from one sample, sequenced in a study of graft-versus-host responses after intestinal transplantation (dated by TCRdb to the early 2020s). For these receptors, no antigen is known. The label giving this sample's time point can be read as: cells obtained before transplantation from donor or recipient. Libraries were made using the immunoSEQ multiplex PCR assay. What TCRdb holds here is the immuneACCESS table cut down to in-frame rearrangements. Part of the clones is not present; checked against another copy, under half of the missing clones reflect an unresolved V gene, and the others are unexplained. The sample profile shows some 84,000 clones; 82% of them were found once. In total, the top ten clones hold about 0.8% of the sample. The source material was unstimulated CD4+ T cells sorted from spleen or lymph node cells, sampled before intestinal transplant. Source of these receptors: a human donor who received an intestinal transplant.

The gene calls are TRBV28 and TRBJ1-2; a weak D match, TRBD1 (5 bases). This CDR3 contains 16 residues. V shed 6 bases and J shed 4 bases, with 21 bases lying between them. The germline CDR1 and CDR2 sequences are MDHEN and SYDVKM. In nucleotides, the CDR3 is TGTGCCAGCAGCCCCGCGAGGACACCTGCGCTCTATGGCTACACCTTC. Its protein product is CASSPARTPALYGYTF.

In DNA form, the CDR3 reads TGTGCCAGCAGTTACGGTAGGAGTTCCTACAATGAGCAGTTCTTC. This gives the protein CASSYGRSSYNEQFF. The chain couples TRBV6-5 to TRBJ2-1; D is uncertain. Germline lookup yields CDR1 MNHEY and CDR2 SVGAGI. V gave up 2 bases and J gave up 1 base, with 9 bases separating them. The CDR3 has 15 amino acids.

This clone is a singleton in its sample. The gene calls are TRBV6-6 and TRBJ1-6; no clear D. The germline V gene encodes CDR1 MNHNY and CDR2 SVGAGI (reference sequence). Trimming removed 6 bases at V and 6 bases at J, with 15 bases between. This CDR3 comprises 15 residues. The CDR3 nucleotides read TGTGCCAGCAGCGGTCGAGGAGTGGCTAATTCACCCCTCCACTTT. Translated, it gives CASSGRGVANSPLHF.

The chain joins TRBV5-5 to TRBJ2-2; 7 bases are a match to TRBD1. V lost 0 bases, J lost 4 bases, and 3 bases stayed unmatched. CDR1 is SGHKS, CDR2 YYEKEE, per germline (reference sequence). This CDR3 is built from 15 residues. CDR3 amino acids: CASSLVAGGTGELFF. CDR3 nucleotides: TGTGCCAGCAGCTTGGTTGCAGGGGGCACCGGGGAGCTGTTTTTT.

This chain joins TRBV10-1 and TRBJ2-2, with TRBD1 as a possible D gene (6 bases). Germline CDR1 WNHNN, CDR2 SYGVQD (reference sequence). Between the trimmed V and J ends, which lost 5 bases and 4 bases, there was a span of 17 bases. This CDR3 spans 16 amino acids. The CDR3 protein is CASSIRSTGITGELFF. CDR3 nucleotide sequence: TGCGCCAGCAGTATTCGTAGCACAGGGATCACCGGGGAGCTGTTTTTT.

CDR3 region: CAWSGAPYEQYF. In nucleotides, the CDR3 is TGTGCCTGGAGTGGAGCACCCTACGAGCAGTACTTC. This chain connects TRBV30 to TRBJ2-7; no clear D. The CDR3 length is 12 residues. V was pared by 1 base and J by 2 bases, with 6 bases between. In germline, CDR1 is GTSNPN, CDR2 SVGIG (reference sequence).

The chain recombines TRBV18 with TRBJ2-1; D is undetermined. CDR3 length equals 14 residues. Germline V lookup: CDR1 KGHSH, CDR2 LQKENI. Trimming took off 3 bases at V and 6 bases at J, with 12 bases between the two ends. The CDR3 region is CASSPFSVGNEQFF. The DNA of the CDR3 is TGTGCCAGCTCACCGTTTAGTGTTGGCAATGAGCAGTTCTTC.

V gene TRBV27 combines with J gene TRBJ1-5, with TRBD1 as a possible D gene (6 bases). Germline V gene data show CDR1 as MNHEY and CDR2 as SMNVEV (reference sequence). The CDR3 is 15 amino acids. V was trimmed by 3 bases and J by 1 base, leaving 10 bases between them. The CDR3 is CASSFGRGSNQPQHF. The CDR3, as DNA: TGTGCCAGCAGTTTCGGCAGGGGAAGCAATCAGCCCCAGCATTTT.

CDR3 amino acids: CASSLPSLDRDYGYTF. CDR3 bases: TGTGCCAGCAGCCTTCCCTCCCTCGACAGGGATTATGGCTACACCTTC. The V call is TRBV11-2, the J call TRBJ1-2; 7 bases match TRBD1. The CDR3 is made up of 16 amino acids. The junction had 14 bases not matched to a gene; V was cut back by 5 bases and J by 5 bases. Germline CDR1 and CDR2: SGHAT and FQNNGV.

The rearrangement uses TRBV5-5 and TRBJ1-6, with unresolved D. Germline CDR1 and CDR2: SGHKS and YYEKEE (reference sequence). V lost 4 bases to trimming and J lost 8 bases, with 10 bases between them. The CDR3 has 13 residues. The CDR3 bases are TGTGCCAGCAGCCTCCCGGGTTATTCACCCCTCCACTTT. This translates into CASSLPGYSPLHF.

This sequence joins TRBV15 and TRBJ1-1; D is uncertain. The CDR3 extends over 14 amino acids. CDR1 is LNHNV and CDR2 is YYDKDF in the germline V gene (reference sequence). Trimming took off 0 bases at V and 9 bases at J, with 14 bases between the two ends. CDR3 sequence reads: CATSRDTGASQAFF. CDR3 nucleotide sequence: TGTGCCACCAGCAGAGATACGGGAGCCAGCCAAGCTTTCTTT.

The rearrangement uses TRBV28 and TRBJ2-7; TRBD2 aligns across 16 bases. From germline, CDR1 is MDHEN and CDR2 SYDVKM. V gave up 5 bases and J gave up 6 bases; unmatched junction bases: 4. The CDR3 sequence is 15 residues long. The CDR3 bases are TGTGCCAGCAGTCTGGGACTAGCGGGGGGGGGCGAGCAGTACTTC. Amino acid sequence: CASSLGLAGGGEQYF.

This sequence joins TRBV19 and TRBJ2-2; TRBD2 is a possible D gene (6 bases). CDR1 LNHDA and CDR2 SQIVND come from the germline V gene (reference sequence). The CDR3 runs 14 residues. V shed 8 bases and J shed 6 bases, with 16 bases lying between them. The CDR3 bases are TGTGCCAGTCACCGCGGGGCAATTTCCGGGGAGCTGTTTTTT. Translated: CASHRGAISGELFF.

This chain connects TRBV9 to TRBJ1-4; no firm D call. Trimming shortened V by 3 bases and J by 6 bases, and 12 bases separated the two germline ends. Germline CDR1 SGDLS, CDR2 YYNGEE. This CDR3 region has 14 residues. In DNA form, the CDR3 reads TGTGCCAGCAGCGATGGTGGAGTAGATGAAAAACTGTTTTTT. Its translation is CASSDGGVDEKLFF.

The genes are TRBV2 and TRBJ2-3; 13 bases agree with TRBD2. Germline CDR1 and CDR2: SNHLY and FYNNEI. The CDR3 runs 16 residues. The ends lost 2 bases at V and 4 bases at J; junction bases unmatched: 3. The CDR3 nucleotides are TGTGCCAGCAGTGAAAGGACTAGCGGGAGATCAGATACGCAGTATTTT. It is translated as CASSERTSGRSDTQYF.

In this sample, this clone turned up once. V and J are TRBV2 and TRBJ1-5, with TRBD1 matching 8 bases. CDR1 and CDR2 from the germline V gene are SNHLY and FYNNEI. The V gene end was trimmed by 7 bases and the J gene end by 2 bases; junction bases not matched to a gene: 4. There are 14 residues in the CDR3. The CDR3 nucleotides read TGTGCCAGCATGCAACAGGGGGGCAATCAGCCCCAGCATTTT. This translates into CASMQQGGNQPQHF.